Below are 7 T cell receptor beta chains sequenced from a single sample in a study of blood T cell repertoires in COVID-19 (dated by TCRdb to 2020 to 2021). Library generation was performed with the immunoSEQ multiplex PCR assay. In TCRdb, the immuneACCESS table is reduced to in-frame sequences with V and J assigned. These tables do not hold every clone; where another copy was compared, an unresolved V gene accounts for under half, and the others remain unexplained. The sample contains 250,000 to 300,000 clones, roughly 91% of them found a single time. The ten largest clonotypes hold about 2.3% of the sample. Material: PBMCs or T cells enriched from blood (not recorded which). The receptor set was obtained from a woman aged 40 to 50 with acute COVID-19.

The rearrangement links TRBV11-3 to TRBJ1-1, with 10 bases matching TRBD1. The CDR3 loop spans 16 amino acids. Germline values: CDR1 SGHNT, CDR2 YENEEA. V shed 5 bases, J shed 2 bases, and the junction held 8 bases outside the gene matches. The CDR3 DNA is TGTGCCAGCAGCACCAAGCGGGACAGGGGAAACACTGAAGCTTTCTTT. Its protein is CASSTKRDRGNTEAFF.

This clone was counted a single time. The chain is built from TRBV3-1 (or the pseudogene TRBV3-2) and TRBJ2-1, with 7 positions matching TRBD2. Germline CDR1 and CDR2: LGHDT and YNNKEL (reference sequence). V dropped 4 bases and J dropped 1; count of bases not matched to a gene: 7. The CDR3 length is 16 residues. The CDR3 reads CASSLASGISYNEQFF. CDR3 DNA: TGTGCCAGCAGCCTAGCGAGCGGGATATCCTACAATGAGCAGTTCTTC.

V gene TRBV6-5 combines with J gene TRBJ2-1, with TRBD2 identical over 13 bases. CDR1 and CDR2 (germline): MNHEY, SVGAGI. The CDR3 is made up of 16 amino acids. V trimming: 4 bases; J trimming: 5 bases; junction bases outside the gene matches: 5. This chain's CDR3 is CASSFSGTSGNNEQFF. CDR3 nucleotides: TGTGCCAGCAGTTTCTCCGGGACTAGCGGGAACAATGAGCAGTTCTTC.

This chain joins TRBV27 and TRBJ1-1; perhaps TRBD1 as D (5 bases). The length of the CDR3 is 15 residues. CDR1 MNHEY and CDR2 SMNVEV come from the germline V gene (reference sequence). V shed 5 bases and J shed 5 bases, with 18 bases lying between them. CDR3 nucleotides: TGTGCCAGCAGTAGTCGGTTTGGGGGGGGAACTGAAGCTTTCTTT. It encodes CASSSRFGGGTEAFF.

The chain recombines TRBV14 with TRBJ2-3, with D possibly matching TRBD2 (6 bases). Germline CDR1 reads SGHDN; CDR2 reads FVKESK. Trimming took 0 bases from V and 1 from J, leaving 17 bases between them. This CDR3 has 18 residues. The CDR3 loop reads CASSQDGYGRRGTDTQYF. CDR3 bases: TGTGCCAGCAGCCAAGACGGGTACGGGAGACGTGGCACAGATACGCAGTATTTT.

The rearrangement joins TRBV18 to TRBJ2-7; D is undetermined. Germline lookup yields CDR1 KGHSH and CDR2 LQKENI. The CDR3 spans 13 residues. Trimming shortened V by 6 bases and J by 6 bases, and 15 bases separated the two germline ends. The CDR3 DNA follows: TGTGCCAGCTCCCGAGAACGAAACTCCGAGCAGTACTTC. It yields the protein CASSRERNSEQYF. Full variable domain (outside the CDR3, taken from reference TRBV18 and TRBJ2-7): NAGVMQNPRHLVRRRGQEARLRCSPMKGHSHVYWYRQLPEEGLKFMVYLQKENIIDESGMPKERFSAEFPKEGPSILRIQQVVRGDSAAYFCASSRERNSEQYFGPGTRLTVT.

The rearrangement joins TRBV6-4 to TRBJ2-2; 11 positions agree with TRBD2. The CDR3 length is 18 residues. Trimming removed 4 bases from V and 4 bases from J; junction bases left unmatched: 11. CDR1 and CDR2 (germline): MRHNA, SNTAGT. The CDR3 reads CASSVRTSGRQFTGELFF. DNA of the CDR3: TGTGCCAGCAGTGTCCGGACTAGCGGGCGACAATTCACCGGGGAGCTGTTTTTT.